Below, one TCR beta chain is given with its context. This clonotype was detected many times. No antigen is known for it. No much larger clone is present one base from it, and per-base qualities are unavailable. This entry belongs to a study of patients and donors after allogeneic stem cell transplantation (dated by TCRdb to 2020 to 2022). The protocol used for the library was RT-PCR. Sequencing relied on a NextSeq 550. Clones were called with MiXCR by TCRdb after fastp trimmed the public reads at Q25, and only in-frame beta chains were retained. Every distinct CDR3 protein forms one entry, paired with its most common genes and DNA. The sample contains roughly 230,000 distinct CDR3 sequences, roughly 13% of them found a single time. In total, the top ten clones hold roughly 12% of the sample. Taken from cysteine to phenylalanine, the CDR3 has 10 residues. Just the 30-base CDR3 DNA is kept, in frame starting at base 1. The germline V gene yields SNHLY for CDR1 and FYNNEI for CDR2. V loses 5 bases, J loses 7 bases, and the germline ends lie 3 bases apart.

The specimen was blood, either unsorted or a sorted T cell fraction (not recorded which). This sequence uses TRBV2 and TRBJ2-1, with no confidently assigned D gene. This clonotype originated in a human donor who was either an allogeneic HSCT recipient or a stem cell or donor lymphocyte infusion donor (not recorded which). It is not recorded whose cells these are; they may come from a transplant donor. CDR3 loop: CASSRNEQFF. The DNA sequence is as follows: TGTGCCAGCAGTCGGAATGAGCAGTTCTTC.